The next 8 T cell receptor beta chains were all read from a single sample in a study of blood T cell repertoires in COVID-19. Generated by immunoSEQ multiplex PCR, the TCRdb table keeps only in-frame clones and is missing some. The sample holds 200,000 to 250,000 clones, 80% to 90% seen once. The sequencing sample was made of peripheral blood. Receptor source: a woman aged 45-60 years with acute or convalescent COVID-19.

The chain links TRBV11-2 to TRBJ1-4; a weak D match, TRBD1 (5 bases). In germline, CDR1 is SGHAT, CDR2 FQNNGV. V shed 7 bases and J shed 7 bases, with 13 bases lying between them. CDR3 length: 13 amino acids. The CDR3 bases are TGTGCCAGCACTCAAGGGGTTTCTGAAAAACTGTTTTTT. This gives the protein CASTQGVSEKLFF.

This rearrangement joins TRBV27 to TRBJ1-1, with D possibly matching TRBD1 (5 bases). Trimming pared 3 bases from V and 4 bases from J, leaving 9 bases between. The CDR3 consists of 13 residues. Germline loops: CDR1 MNHEY, CDR2 SMNVEV (reference sequence). The DNA of the CDR3 is TGTGCCAGCAGTTTCATGGGGGGCACTGAAGCTTTCTTT. Translation gives CASSFMGGTEAFF.

The gene calls are TRBV9 and TRBJ2-2; D is unresolved. The CDR3 is 14 residues long. Germline V CDR1 and CDR2: SGDLS, YYNGEE. V dropped 1 base and J dropped 1 base, with 5 bases sitting between them. The DNA of the CDR3 is TGTGCCAGCAGCGTAACACAGAACACCGGGGAGCTGTTTTTT. This encodes CASSVTQNTGELFF.

This clone showed up just a few times. This rearrangement joins TRBV6-5 to TRBJ1-1; D unclear. Germline V CDR1 and CDR2: MNHEY, SVGAGI. The V end lost 7 bases, the J end lost 1 base, and 10 bases lay between the germline ends. The CDR3 length is 13 residues. CDR3 bases: TGTGCCAGCAAGGGCACTAGGAACACTGAAGCTTTCTTT. It is translated as CASKGTRNTEAFF.

This clone was found once. This chain connects TRBV19 to TRBJ2-1, with 8 bases lining up with TRBD2. In germline, CDR1 is LNHDA, CDR2 SQIVND (reference sequence). CDR3 length: 15 residues. V lost 4 bases, J lost 4 bases, and 6 bases stayed unmatched. The CDR3 reads CASSTGTRGYNEQFF. The DNA for the CDR3 is TGTGCCAGTAGTACCGGGACTAGGGGGTACAATGAGCAGTTCTTC.

This clone was found many times. This chain joins TRBV10-1 and TRBJ1-5; tentative D call: TRBD1 (6 bases). The V gene lost 7 bases and the J gene lost 0 bases, with 19 bases spanning the gap. Germline assignment: CDR1 WNHNN and CDR2 SYGVQD (reference sequence). This CDR3 comprises 17 residues. The CDR3 DNA follows: TGCGCCAGCATTCGAAGGGGGGGTCAAAATAGCAATCAGCCCCAGCATTTT. This codes for CASIRRGGQNSNQPQHF.

J is TRBJ1-1 and V is TRBV21-1; TRBD1, as called in the table, went unchecked against the DNA. TRBV21-1 is annotated as a pseudogene. The CDR3 spans 14 residues. The CDR3 reads CASSSFPVNTEAFF. CDR3 DNA: TGTGCCAGCAGCTCATTCCCAGTGAACACTGAAGCTTTCTTT.

The genes are TRBV21-1 and TRBJ1-2. TRBV21-1 is tagged as a pseudogene. This CDR3 contains 14 residues. CDR3 sequence (DNA): TGTGCCAGCAGACTACACCTCCTCAGCGGCGGCTACACCTTC. It yields the protein CASRLHLLSGGYTF.